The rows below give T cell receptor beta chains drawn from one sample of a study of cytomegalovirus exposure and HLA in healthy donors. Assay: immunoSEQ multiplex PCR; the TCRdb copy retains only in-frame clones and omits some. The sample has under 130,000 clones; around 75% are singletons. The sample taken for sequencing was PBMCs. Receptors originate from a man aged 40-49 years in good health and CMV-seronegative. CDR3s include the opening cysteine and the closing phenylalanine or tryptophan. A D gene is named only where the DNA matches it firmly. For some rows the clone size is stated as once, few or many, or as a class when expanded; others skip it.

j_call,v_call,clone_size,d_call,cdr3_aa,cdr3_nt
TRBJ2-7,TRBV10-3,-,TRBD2,CAGGGTFEQYF,TGTGCCGGGGGAGGGACTTTTGAGCAGTACTTC
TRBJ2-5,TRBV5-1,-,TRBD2,CASSTRTSGAETQYF,TGCGCCAGCAGCACACGGACTAGCGGGGCCGAGACCCAGTACTTC
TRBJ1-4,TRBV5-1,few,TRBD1,CASSTGQFNEKLFF,TGCGCCAGCAGCACGGGACAGTTTAATGAAAAACTGTTTTTT
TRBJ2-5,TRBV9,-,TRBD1,CASSVGQTGRETQYF,TGTGCCAGCAGCGTAGGGCAGACAGGGCGGGAGACCCAGTACTTC
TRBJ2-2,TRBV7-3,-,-,CASSPNTGSTGELFF,TGTGCCAGCAGCCCTAACACAGGGTCCACCGGGGAGCTGTTTTTT
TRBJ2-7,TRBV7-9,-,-,CASSPRERGEISEQYF,TGTGCCAGCAGCCCTCGGGAGAGGGGCGAGATTAGCGAGCAGTACTTC
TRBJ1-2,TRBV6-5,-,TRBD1,CASSRTGPYGYTF,TGTGCCAGCAGTCGGACAGGGCCCTATGGCTACACCTTC
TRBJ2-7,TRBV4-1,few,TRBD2,CASSLRGLLYEQYF,TGCGCCAGCAGCCTCCGGGGACTACTCTACGAGCAGTACTTC
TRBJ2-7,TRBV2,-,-,CASSVESYEQYF,TGTGCCAGCAGTGTAGAGTCCTACGAGCAGTACTTC
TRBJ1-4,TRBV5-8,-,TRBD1,CASSLPGQPTNEKLFF,TGTGCCAGCAGCCTTCCGGGACAGCCAACTAATGAAAAACTGTTTTTT
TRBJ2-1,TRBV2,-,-,CASSEGFREQFF,TGTGCCAGCAGTGAAGGGTTTCGGGAGCAGTTCTTC
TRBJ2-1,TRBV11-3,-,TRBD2,CASSQAYGRAGNEQFF,TGTGCCAGCAGCCAAGCCTACGGGAGGGCCGGAAATGAGCAGTTCTTC
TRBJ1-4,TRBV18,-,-,CASSPRQTATNEKLFF,TGTGCCAGCTCACCACGACAGACAGCAACTAATGAAAAACTGTTTTTT
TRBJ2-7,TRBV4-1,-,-,CASSPPSAVPSYEQYF,TGCGCCAGCAGCCCGCCGTCTGCGGTCCCGTCCTACGAGCAGTACTTC
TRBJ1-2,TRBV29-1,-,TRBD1,CSVARDRRYGYTF,TGCAGCGTTGCCCGGGACAGGCGCTATGGCTACACCTTC
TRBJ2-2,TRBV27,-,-,CASSLWLSPNTGELFF,TGTGCCAGCAGTTTATGGCTCAGTCCGAACACCGGGGAGCTGTTTTTT
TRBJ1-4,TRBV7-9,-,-,CASSLMSPPDNEKLFF,TGTGCCAGCAGCTTAATGTCCCCTCCAGATAATGAAAAACTGTTTTTT
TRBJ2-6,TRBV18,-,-,CASSPQTGSSGANVLTF,TGTGCCAGCTCACCCCAGACGGGGAGCTCTGGGGCCAACGTCCTGACTTTC
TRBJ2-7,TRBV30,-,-,CAWSDRTYEQYF,TGTGCCTGGAGTGACAGAACCTACGAGCAGTACTTC
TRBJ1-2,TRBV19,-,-,CASSHEVTPITNYGYTF,TGCGCCAGTAGTCACGAGGTTACCCCGATTACTAACTATGGCTACACCTTC
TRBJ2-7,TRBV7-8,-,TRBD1,CASIKTGAYEQYF,TGTGCCAGCATAAAGACAGGGGCCTACGAGCAGTACTTC
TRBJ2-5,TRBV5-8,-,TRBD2,CASSRSGRGWETQYF,TGTGCCAGCAGCCGAAGCGGGAGGGGCTGGGAGACCCAGTACTTC
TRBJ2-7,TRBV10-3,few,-,CAISEAGEEQYF,TGTGCCATCAGTGAGGCAGGGGAAGAGCAGTACTTC
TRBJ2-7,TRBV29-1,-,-,CSVEDHDSSYEQYF,TGCAGCGTTGAAGATCATGACAGCTCCTACGAGCAGTACTTC
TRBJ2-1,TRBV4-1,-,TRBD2,CASSTSGAGYNEQFF,TGCGCCAGCAGCACATCGGGAGCGGGGTACAATGAGCAGTTCTTC
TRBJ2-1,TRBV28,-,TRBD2,CASIPSGGLGNEQFF,TGTGCCAGCATTCCTTCGGGGGGGTTAGGGAATGAGCAGTTCTTC
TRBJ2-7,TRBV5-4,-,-,CASSLDLLEQYF,TGTGCCAGCAGCTTGGACTTACTTGAGCAGTACTTC
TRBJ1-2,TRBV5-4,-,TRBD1,CASSCDRGLMCGYTF,TGTGCCAGCAGCTGCGACAGGGGGCTTATGTGTGGCTACACCTTC
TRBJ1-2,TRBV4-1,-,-,CASSQDARAWNGYTF,TGCGCCAGCAGCCAAGATGCCAGGGCCTGGAATGGCTACACCTTC
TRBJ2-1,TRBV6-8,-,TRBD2,CASSTSGSSFDEQFF,TGTGCCAGCAGTACAAGCGGGAGCTCTTTCGATGAGCAGTTCTTC
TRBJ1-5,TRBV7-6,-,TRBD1,CASSAGTGFGNQPQHF,TGTGCCAGCAGCGCGGGGACAGGGTTCGGCAATCAGCCCCAGCATTTT
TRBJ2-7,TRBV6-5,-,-,CASSSLSSYEQYF,TGTGCCAGCAGCTCCTTGAGCTCCTACGAGCAGTACTTC
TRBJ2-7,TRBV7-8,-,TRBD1,CASTKARGGVGEQYF,TGTGCCAGCACCAAAGCGAGAGGGGGCGTGGGGGAGCAGTACTTC
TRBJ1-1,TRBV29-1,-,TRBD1,CSVADRGGTEAFF,TGCAGCGTCGCGGACAGGGGAGGGACTGAAGCTTTCTTT
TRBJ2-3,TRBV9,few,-,CASSVVLADTQYF,TGTGCCAGCAGCGTAGTGCTAGCAGATACGCAGTATTTT
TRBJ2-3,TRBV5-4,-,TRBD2,CASSLGGTSASDTQYF,TGTGCCAGCAGCTTGGGAGGGACTAGCGCCAGCGATACGCAGTATTTT
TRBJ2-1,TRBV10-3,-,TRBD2,CAISASGTIYNEQFF,TGTGCCATCAGTGCCTCCGGGACTATATACAATGAGCAGTTCTTC
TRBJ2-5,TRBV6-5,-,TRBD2,CASSYGSGPRRGEQYF,TGTGCCAGCAGTTATGGTAGCGGGCCGCGGAGAGGGGAGCAGTACTTC
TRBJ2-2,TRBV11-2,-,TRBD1,CASSLDRRQGVLVAGELFF,TGTGCCAGCAGCTTAGATCGGCGTCAGGGGGTCTTAGTTGCCGGGGAGCTGTTTTTT
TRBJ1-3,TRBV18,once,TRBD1,CASSPPGQRNTIYF,TGTGCCAGCTCACCCCCGGGACAGAGAAACACCATATATTTT
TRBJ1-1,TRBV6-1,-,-,CASSERGTPQGTEAFF,TGTGCCAGCAGTGAAAGGGGCACCCCTCAGGGCACTGAAGCTTTCTTT
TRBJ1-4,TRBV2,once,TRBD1,CASMGTANEKLFF,TGTGCCAGCATGGGGACAGCTAATGAAAAACTGTTTTTT
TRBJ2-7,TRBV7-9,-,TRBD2,CASSPTSVSYEQYF,TGTGCCAGCAGCCCGACTAGCGTCTCCTACGAGCAGTACTTC
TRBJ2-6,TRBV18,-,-,CASSPGSSGANVLTF,TGTGCCAGCTCACCCGGTAGTTCTGGGGCCAACGTCCTGACTTTC
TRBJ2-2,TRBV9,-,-,CASSVAPSWGTGELFF,TGTGCCAGCAGCGTAGCCCCTAGCTGGGGCACCGGGGAGCTGTTTTTT
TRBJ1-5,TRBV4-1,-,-,CASSPRGQGNQPQHF,TGCGCCAGCAGCCCTAGGGGCCAGGGCAATCAGCCCCAGCATTTT
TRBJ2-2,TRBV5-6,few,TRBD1,CASSPDSAGGTGELFF,TGTGCCAGCAGCCCCGATTCGGCAGGGGGCACCGGGGAGCTGTTTTTT
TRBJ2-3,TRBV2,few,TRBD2,CASNLAGGPPSTDTQYF,TGTGCCAGCAATTTAGCGGGGGGGCCCCCTAGCACAGATACGCAGTATTTT
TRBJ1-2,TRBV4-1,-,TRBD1,CASSHLLGTGGSKYGYTF,TGCGCCAGCAGCCACCTCCTTGGGACAGGGGGTAGTAAGTATGGCTACACCTTC
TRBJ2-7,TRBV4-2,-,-,CASSQERDSSYEQYF,TGTGCCAGCAGCCAAGAGCGGGACAGCTCCTACGAGCAGTACTTC